The present entry profiles one TCR beta chain with its context. Antigen unknown. The sample belongs to a study of beta chain features in type 1 diabetes. Study-wide results and caveats: Across all four CD4+ subsets, people with type 1 diabetes showed modestly shorter TCRB CDR3s.

All of the isolated RNA was reverse transcribed, so expressed TCRB transcripts were sequenced. The data were produced by immunoSEQ multiplex PCR, yet TCRdb's version contains in-frame clones alone and is incomplete. Among approximately 50,000 clones, under 45% were seen once, and the ten largest hold 1.4%. Each donor gave one heparinised blood draw averaging roughly 120 mL. Purity of each sorted population was above 95%. Germline lookup yields CDR1 SGHDN and CDR2 FVKESK. This CDR3 has 15 residues. Losses at the gene ends were 5 bases for V and 5 bases for J; bases not matched to a gene: 11. Material: Tregs from blood. This clonotype originated in a man aged 25-40 years with type 1 diabetes. The genes are TRBV14 and TRBJ2-5; 7 bases line up with TRBD1. The DNA for the CDR3 is TGTGCCAGCAGCGGTGCAGGGTTCAGGGGGGAGACCCAGTACTTC. This translates into CASSGAGFRGETQYF.